Each of the 20 T cell receptor beta chains below was sequenced from the same sample in a study of T-cell reconstitution after alpha-beta-depleted transplantation in children (TCRdb year 2016). Library method: PCR. Sequenced on an Illumina HiSeq 2500. Molecular barcoding was employed in the preparation of TCR libraries, with unique molecular identifiers being used to normalize TCRbeta repertoire quantification. TCRdb redid the processing of the public reads, applying fastp at Q25 and MiXCR, and retained in-frame beta chains. Each record represents a unique CDR3 protein, reported with the most common genes and DNA among its rows. The sample table shows 250,000 to 400,000 distinct CDR3 sequences, and around 25% are seen once. The ten largest clones capture about a tenth of the sample. The intended sense of this specimen's treatment or condition label: allogeneic hematopoietic cell transplantation with graft depleted of TCRalphabeta T cells and CD19 B cells.

This sample comprised PBMCs, mostly from graft donor cells, obtained 180 days after TCRalphabeta/CD19-depleted stem cell transplant. The origin of the receptors is a male patient aged 10-17 years who had a stem cell transplant for acute lymphoblastic leukemia, so the T cells may come from the graft donor.

Only a few counts were recorded for this clonotype. The chain has TRBV25-1 and TRBJ2-1, with 7 bases lining up with TRBD1. Germline V gene data show CDR1 as MGHDK and CDR2 as SYGVNS. The CDR3 has 13 residues. With V trimmed by 6 bases and J by 8 bases, 7 bases remained unmatched. The DNA of the CDR3 is TGTGCCAGCAGAAGACAGGGAGCCGATGAGCAGTTCTTC. Its translation: CASRRQGADEQFF.

There are a few counts of this clonotype. The V call is TRBV24-1, the J call TRBJ2-1; TRBD1 matches at 9 bases. In germline, CDR1 is KGHDR, CDR2 SFDVKD. The CDR3 runs to 14 residues. The J segment lost 7 bases and the V segment lost 5 bases, leaving 5 bases of the junction unmatched. CDR3 sequence reads: CATSGGTGWNEQFF. The CDR3 DNA follows: TGTGCCACCAGTGGGGGGACAGGGTGGAATGAGCAGTTCTTC.

This clonotype was counted many times. This sequence joins TRBV6-1 and TRBJ1-1; D gene ambiguous. The CDR3 sequence is 15 residues long. Trimming took 2 bases from V and 3 from J, leaving 13 bases between them. Germline V gives CDR1 MNHNS, CDR2 SASEGT. Here the CDR3 reads CASSENANSYTEAFF. The CDR3 DNA reads TGTGCCAGCAGTGAAAACGCCAACAGCTACACTGAAGCTTTCTTT.

The J gene is TRBJ1-5, the V gene TRBV19; D possibly corresponds to TRBD1 (5 bases). Germline V gene sequence: CDR1 LNHDA, CDR2 SQIVND (reference sequence). V lost 4 bases to trimming and J lost 5 bases, with 15 bases between them. The CDR3 has 15 amino acids. CDR3 loop: CASSNSGTEYQPQHF. The DNA for the CDR3 is TGTGCCAGTAGTAACTCCGGGACGGAATATCAGCCCCAGCATTTT.

The table lists this clonotype with a few counts. The chain carries TRBV27 and TRBJ1-6, with D possibly matching TRBD1 (6 bases). The CDR3 length is 17 residues. V was pared by 7 bases and J by 10 bases, with 26 bases between. The V gene's germline CDR1 is MNHEY and CDR2 SMNVEV (reference sequence). CDR3 residues: CASKLFLGQPGRSPLHF. The CDR3 region has the DNA TGTGCCAGCAAGCTCTTCTTGGGACAACCAGGGAGATCACCCCTCCACTTT.

The CDR3 loop reads CASSQDHRPLSYNEQFF. DNA of the CDR3: TGTGCCAGCAGCCAAGATCACAGGCCCCTCTCCTACAATGAGCAGTTCTTC. The rearrangement links TRBV14 to TRBJ2-1; a weak D match, TRBD1 (5 bases). The ends were cut back, 0 bases at V and 0 bases at J, with 12 bases in the middle. Germline lookup yields CDR1 SGHDN and CDR2 FVKESK. The CDR3 extends over 17 amino acids.

The genes are TRBV12-3 or TRBV12-4 and TRBJ1-3; TRBD1 might be the D (6 bases). Trimming left V 3 bases short and J 0 bases short, with 12 bases between. The CDR3 runs to 16 residues. The CDR3 nucleotides read TGTGCCAGCAGTTTCATCACCAGGGGCTCTGGAAACACCATATATTTT. Translation: CASSFITRGSGNTIYF.

CDR3 protein: CASSVGQGGPQPQHF. The DNA for the CDR3 is TGTGCCAGCAGCGTAGGACAGGGGGGACCTCAGCCCCAGCATTTT. V and J are TRBV9 and TRBJ1-5, with 9 bases fitting TRBD1. The CDR3 sequence is 15 residues long. The V and J ends lost 0 bases and 6 bases, in that order; junction bases with no gene match: 4. From germline, CDR1 is SGDLS and CDR2 YYNGEE.

This clonotype showed up just a few times. The chain combines TRBV7-2 with TRBJ2-7; 8 bases are a match to TRBD1. The junction had 6 bases not matched to a gene; V was cut back by 2 bases and J by 3 bases. Germline CDR1 and CDR2: SGHTA and FQGNSA. This CDR3 spans 15 amino acids. DNA of the CDR3: TGTGCCAGCAGCTTAATGGACAGGGCCGACTACGAGCAGTACTTC. Its translation is CASSLMDRADYEQYF. The entire variable domain, with the rest obtained from reference TRBV7-2 and TRBJ2-7, is as follows: GAGVSQSPSNKVTEKGKDVELRCDPISGHTALYWYRQSLGQGLEFLIYFQGNSAPDKSGLPSDRFSAERTGGSVSTLTIQRTQQEDSAVYLCASSLMDRADYEQYFGPGTRLTVT.

This clonotype was detected a few times. The V gene is TRBV4-2, the J gene TRBJ2-5; tentative D call: TRBD2 (6 bases). The CDR3 covers 20 residues. Trimming shortened V by 0 bases and J by 0 bases, and 23 bases separated the two germline ends. Germline CDR1 is LGHNA and CDR2 is YNFKEQ. CDR3 sequence reads: CASSQDGFPLAANYQETQYF. The DNA for the CDR3 is TGTGCCAGCAGCCAAGATGGTTTTCCCTTAGCGGCTAATTACCAAGAGACCCAGTACTTC.

This clonotype has more than one count but fewer than ten. This chain connects TRBV5-1 to TRBJ1-1, with D perhaps TRBD1 (6 bases). CDR3 length: 13 amino acids. Germline V lookup: CDR1 SGHRS, CDR2 YFSETQ. Trimming pared 2 bases from V and 9 bases from J, leaving 14 bases between. This chain's CDR3 is CASSFSVQGQAFF. The DNA of the CDR3 is TGCGCCAGCAGCTTTTCCGTACAGGGCCAAGCTTTCTTT. The full variable domain, in which reference TRBV5-1 and TRBJ1-1 provide the parts outside the CDR3, is KAGVTQTPRYLIKTRGQQVTLSCSPISGHRSVSWYQQTPGQGLQFLFEYFSETQRNKGNFPGRFSGRQFSNSRSEMNVSTLELGDSALYLCASSFSVQGQAFFGQGTRLTVV.

V is TRBV12-3 or TRBV12-4 and J is TRBJ2-3; TRBD2 aligns across 8 bases. V shed 6 bases and J 4 bases; nucleotides not matched to a gene: 9. This CDR3 contains 15 residues. This chain's CDR3 is CASRFRLASPDTQYF. The CDR3 coding sequence is TGTGCCAGCAGGTTCCGACTAGCGTCGCCAGATACGCAGTATTTT.

This sequence joins TRBV7-2 and TRBJ2-1; 7 nucleotides align to TRBD2. V lost 1 base to trimming and J lost 6 bases; unmatched junction nucleotides: 0. This CDR3 is 13 amino acids long. Germline-derived CDR1 and CDR2 are SGHTA and FQGNSA. CDR3 sequence (DNA): TGTGCCAGCAGCTTAGGGACTAGCAATGAGCAGTTCTTC. Amino acid sequence: CASSLGTSNEQFF.

This clonotype has only a few counts. The chain joins TRBV5-1 to TRBJ2-3; 8 nucleotides align to TRBD1. J was trimmed by 5 bases and V by 2 bases; bases with no gene match: 7. The length of the CDR3 is 15 residues. The germline V gene has CDR1 SGHRS and CDR2 YFSETQ. The CDR3 spells CASSFGQGPRDTQYF. CDR3 nucleotide sequence: TGCGCCAGCAGCTTCGGACAGGGCCCCAGAGATACGCAGTATTTT.

V is TRBV7-6 and J is TRBJ1-2; D is perhaps TRBD1 (5 bases). The CDR3 contains 12 residues. The ends were cut back, 7 bases at V and 8 bases at J, with 14 bases in the middle. Germline V gives CDR1 SGHVS, CDR2 FNYEAQ. The CDR3 loop reads CASTPGGGGYTF. The CDR3 coding sequence is TGTGCCAGCACCCCGGGGGGAGGCGGCTACACCTTC.

This clonotype was seen only a few times. The V gene is TRBV6-1, the J gene TRBJ2-3; D not resolved. The CDR3 is 16 residues long. The germline V and J ends were trimmed by 0 bases and 0 bases, with 10 bases remaining between them. Germline CDR1 MNHNS, CDR2 SASEGT. The CDR3 nucleotides are TGTGCCAGCAGTGAAGCCTCTTCCGTTAGCACAGATACGCAGTATTTT. Translated, it gives CASSEASSVSTDTQYF.

The chain recombines TRBV6-5 with TRBJ2-1; unclear D gene. The germline gives CDR1 MNHEY, CDR2 SVGAGI. This CDR3 is 18 amino acids long. V was trimmed by 1 base and J by 0 bases, leaving 16 bases between them. CDR3 nucleotides: TGTGCCAGCAGTTACTTACTGTCTACTGGAATCTCCTACAATGAGCAGTTCTTC. It translates to CASSYLLSTGISYNEQFF.

This sequence joins TRBV7-2 and TRBJ1-4, with D perhaps matching TRBD1 (6 bases). The V and J ends lost 5 bases and 3 bases respectively, with 10 bases between them. The CDR3 sequence is 14 residues long. The V gene's germline CDR1 is SGHTA and CDR2 FQGNSA. CDR3 DNA sequence: TGTGCCAGCAGCCCACAGGGCCCTAATGAAAAACTGTTTTTT. Its protein product is CASSPQGPNEKLFF.

This clonotype turned up a few times. The chain has TRBV12-3 or TRBV12-4 and TRBJ2-7; D is uncertain. V was trimmed by 4 bases and J by 3 bases, leaving 7 bases between them. The CDR3 covers 12 residues. In nucleotides, the CDR3 is TGTGCCAGCAGTTCTGGCTACTACGAGCAGTACTTC. Translated: CASSSGYYEQYF.

J is TRBJ2-7 and V is TRBV5-1; 7 nucleotides agree with TRBD1. V lost 0 bases and J lost 3; bases outside the gene matches: 9. Germline CDR1 is SGHRS and CDR2 is YFSETQ. The CDR3 length is 16 residues. The CDR3 region is CASSLDGPRGLYEQYF. The CDR3 DNA reads TGCGCCAGCAGCTTGGACGGGCCGAGGGGGCTCTACGAGCAGTACTTC.